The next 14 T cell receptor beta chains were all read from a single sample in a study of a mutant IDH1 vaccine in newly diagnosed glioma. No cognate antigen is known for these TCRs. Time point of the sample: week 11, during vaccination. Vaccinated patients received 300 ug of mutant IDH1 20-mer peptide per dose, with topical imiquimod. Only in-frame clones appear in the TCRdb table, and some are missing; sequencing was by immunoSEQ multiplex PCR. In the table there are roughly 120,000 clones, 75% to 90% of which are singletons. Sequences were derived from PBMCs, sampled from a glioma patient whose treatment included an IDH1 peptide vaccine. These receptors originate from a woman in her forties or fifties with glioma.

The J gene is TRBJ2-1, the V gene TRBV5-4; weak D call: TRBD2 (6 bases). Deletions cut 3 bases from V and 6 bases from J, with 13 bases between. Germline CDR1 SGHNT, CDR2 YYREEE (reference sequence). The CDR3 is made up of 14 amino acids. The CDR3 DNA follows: TGTGCCAGCAGCTCTGGACTACCGCCCAATGAGCAGTTCTTC. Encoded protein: CASSSGLPPNEQFF.

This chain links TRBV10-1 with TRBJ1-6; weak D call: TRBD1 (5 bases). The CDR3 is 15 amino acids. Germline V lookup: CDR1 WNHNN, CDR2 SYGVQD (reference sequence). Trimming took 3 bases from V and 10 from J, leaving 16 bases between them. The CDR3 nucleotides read TGCGCCAGCAGTGACCGGGGCGGCCGCGGATCACCCCTCCACTTT. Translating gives CASSDRGGRGSPLHF.

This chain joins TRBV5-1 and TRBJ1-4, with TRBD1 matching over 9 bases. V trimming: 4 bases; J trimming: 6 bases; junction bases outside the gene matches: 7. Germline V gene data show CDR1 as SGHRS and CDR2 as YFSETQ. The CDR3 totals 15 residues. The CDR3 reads CASSPGQGGYEKLFF. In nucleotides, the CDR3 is TGCGCCAGCAGCCCGGGACAGGGAGGCTATGAAAAACTGTTTTTT. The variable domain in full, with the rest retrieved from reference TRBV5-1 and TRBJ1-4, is KAGVTQTPRYLIKTRGQQVTLSCSPISGHRSVSWYQQTPGQGLQFLFEYFSETQRNKGNFPGRFSGRQFSNSRSEMNVSTLELGDSALYLCASSPGQGGYEKLFFGSGTQLSVL.

CDR3 DNA sequence: TGTGCCAGCTCACGTATAATCGGCAGTCGAAGAGGAACTGAAGCTTTCTTT. Translated, it gives CASSRIIGSRRGTEAFF. The chain is built from TRBV18 and TRBJ1-1; no definite D call. V shed 4 bases and J shed 5 bases, with 23 bases lying between them. The CDR3 runs 17 residues. Germline V gene data show CDR1 as KGHSH and CDR2 as LQKENI.

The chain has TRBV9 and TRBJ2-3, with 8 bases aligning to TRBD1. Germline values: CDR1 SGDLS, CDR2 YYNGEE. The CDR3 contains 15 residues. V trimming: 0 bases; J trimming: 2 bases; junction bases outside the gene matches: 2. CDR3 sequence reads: CASSVGQGFTDTQYF. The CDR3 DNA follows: TGTGCCAGCAGCGTAGGACAGGGGTTCACAGATACGCAGTATTTT.

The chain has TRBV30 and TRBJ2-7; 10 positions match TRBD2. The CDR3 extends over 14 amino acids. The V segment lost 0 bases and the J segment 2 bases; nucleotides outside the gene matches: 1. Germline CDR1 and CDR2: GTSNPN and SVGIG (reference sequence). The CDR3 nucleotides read TGTGCCTGGAGTGTACTAGCGGGGCCCTACGAGCAGTACTTC. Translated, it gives CAWSVLAGPYEQYF. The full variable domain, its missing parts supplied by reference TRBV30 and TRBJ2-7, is SQTIHQWPATLVQPVGSPLSLECTVEGTSNPNLYWYRQAAGRGLQLLFYSVGIGQISSEVPQNLSASRPQDRQFILSSKKLLLSDSGFYLCAWSVLAGPYEQYFGPGTRLTVT.

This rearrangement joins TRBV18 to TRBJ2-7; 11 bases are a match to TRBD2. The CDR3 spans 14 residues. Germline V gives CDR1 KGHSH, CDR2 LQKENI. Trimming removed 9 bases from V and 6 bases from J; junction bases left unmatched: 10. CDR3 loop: CARPPGLAASEQYF. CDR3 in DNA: TGTGCCAGGCCACCGGGACTAGCGGCTTCCGAGCAGTACTTC.

Written as DNA, the CDR3 is TGTGCCAGCAGCTTCGGCGGGGGCACAGATACGCAGTATTTT. It specifies CASSFGGGTDTQYF. The chain joins TRBV5-4 to TRBJ2-3, with a possible D match to TRBD2 (6 bases). The ends were cut back, 2 bases at V and 1 base at J, with 8 bases in the middle. The germline CDR1 and CDR2 sequences are SGHNT and YYREEE (reference sequence). The CDR3 contains 14 residues. The full variable domain, its missing parts supplied by reference TRBV5-4 and TRBJ2-3, is ETGVTQSPTHLIKTRGQQVTLRCSSQSGHNTVSWYQQALGQGPQFIFQYYREEENGRGNFPPRFSGLQFPNYSSELNVNALELDDSALYLCASSFGGGTDTQYFGPGTRLTVL.

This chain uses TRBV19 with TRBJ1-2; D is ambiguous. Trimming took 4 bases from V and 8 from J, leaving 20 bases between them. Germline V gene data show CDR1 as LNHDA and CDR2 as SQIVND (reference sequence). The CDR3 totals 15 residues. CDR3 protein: CASSTLDGVQIGYTF. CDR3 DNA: TGTGCCAGTAGTACCCTTGACGGGGTCCAAATAGGCTACACCTTC.

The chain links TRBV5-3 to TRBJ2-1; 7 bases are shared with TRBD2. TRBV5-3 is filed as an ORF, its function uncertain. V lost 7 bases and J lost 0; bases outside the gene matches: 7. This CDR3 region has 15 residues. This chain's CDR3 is CARGRGSCSYNEQFF. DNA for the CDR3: TGTGCCAGAGGGAGGGGATCATGCTCCTACAATGAGCAGTTCTTC.

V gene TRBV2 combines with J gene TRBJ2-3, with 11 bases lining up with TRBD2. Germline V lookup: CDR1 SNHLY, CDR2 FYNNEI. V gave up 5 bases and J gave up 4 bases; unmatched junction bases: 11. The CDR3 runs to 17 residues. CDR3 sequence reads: CASSTGTSGRRSDTQYF. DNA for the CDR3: TGTGCCAGCAGTACCGGGACTAGCGGAAGGAGGTCAGATACGCAGTATTTT.

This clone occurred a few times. The CDR3 bases are TGTGCCAGCAGCTTAGGGGGCCGGAAACAGTACTTC. Amino acids: CASSLGGRKQYF. J is TRBJ2-7 and V is TRBV7-9, with a possible D match to TRBD1 (5 bases). Germline CDR1 reads SEHNR; CDR2 reads FQNEAQ (reference sequence). V lost 1 base, J lost 10 bases, and 11 bases lay in between. CDR3 length: 12 amino acids.

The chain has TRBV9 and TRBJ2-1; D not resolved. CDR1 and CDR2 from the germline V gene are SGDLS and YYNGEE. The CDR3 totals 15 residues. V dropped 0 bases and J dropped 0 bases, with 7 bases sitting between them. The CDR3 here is CASSVGLPSYNEQFF. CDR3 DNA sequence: TGTGCCAGCAGCGTAGGACTCCCCTCCTACAATGAGCAGTTCTTC.

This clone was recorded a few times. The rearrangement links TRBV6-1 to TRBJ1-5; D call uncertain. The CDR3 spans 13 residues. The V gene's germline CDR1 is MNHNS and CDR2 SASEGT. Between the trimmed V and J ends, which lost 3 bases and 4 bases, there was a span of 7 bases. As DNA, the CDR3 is TGTGCCAGCAGTGATGGCAGGAATCAGCCCCAGCATTTT. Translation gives CASSDGRNQPQHF.